This paragraph covers one T cell receptor (beta chain) sequence. Its antigen remains unidentified. Donors each provided 9.5 to 10 milliliters of peripheral blood. The extraction recovered at least 5.5 micrograms of total RNA per sample. The sample is drawn from a study of blood T cells in healthy people across ages. Study-wide points: Estimates drawn from one million T cells were deemed to understate diversity.

Sample-barcoded 5' priming and a J-beta primer mix drove a second PCR of about 6 to 12 cycles. TCRdb re-called the 5' RACE reads with MiXCR, one entry per CDR3 protein. The table has around 820,000 distinct CDR3 sequences, 25% seen once. Deletions cut 3 bases from V and 1 base from J, with 12 bases between. The CDR3 runs to 14 residues. The V gene's germline CDR1 is DFQATT and CDR2 SNEGSKA (reference sequence). These data also featured in a second study, about T cells of mothers and their children. Turning to that study: No T cell clones of persistent microchimeric origin were detected.

The receptor was isolated from a boy aged 10-17 years in good health. The chain combines TRBV20-1 with TRBJ1-2; a possible D gene is TRBD1 (6 bases). Sequencing was carried out using blood. In DNA form, the CDR3 reads TGCAGTGCTAGGGGCACAGGGATTAACTATGGCTACACCTTC. Its translation: CSARGTGINYGYTF.